There are a few counts of the clone carrying this TCR beta chain. These data belong to a study of T-cell reconstitution after alpha-beta-depleted transplantation in children. During its preparation, the TCRbeta library received unique molecular identifiers. TCRdb passed the PCR reads through MiXCR, listing each CDR3 protein once. The table includes about 500,000 distinct CDR3 sequences, around a third detected once. The source is a human donor who donated a stem cell graft to a child with aplastic anemia. The sequencing here drew on PBMCs from the stem cell graft donor, taken from the stem cell graft.

CDR3: CASSWNRVGGTEAFF. CDR3 DNA sequence: TGTGCCAGCAGCTGGAACAGGGTTGGGGGGACTGAAGCTTTCTTT. This rearrangement joins TRBV7-2 to TRBJ1-1; perhaps TRBD1 as D (6 bases). Trimming took 4 bases from V and 5 from J, leaving 17 bases between them. CDR3 length: 15 amino acids. The germline V gene encodes CDR1 SGHTA and CDR2 FQGNSA. Full variable domain (rest looked up from reference TRBV7-2 and TRBJ1-1): GAGVSQSPSNKVTEKGKDVELRCDPISGHTALYWYRQSLGQGLEFLIYFQGNSAPDKSGLPSDRFSAERTGGSVSTLTIQRTQQEDSAVYLCASSWNRVGGTEAFFGQGTRLTVV.